Following are 4 T cell receptor beta chains from one sample sequenced in a study of blood T cell repertoires in COVID-19. Using immunoSEQ multiplex PCR, the repertoire was profiled, and TCRdb retains in-frame clones only, with some absent. This table has some 140,000 clones, under 85% appearing once. Sequencing used peripheral blood. All receptors derive from a man in his sixties with COVID-19, enrolled during active disease.

The chain joins TRBV3-1 (or the pseudogene TRBV3-2) to TRBJ1-4, with a tentative D call TRBD1 (5 bases). The length of the CDR3 is 15 residues. Germline V gene sequence: CDR1 LGHDT, CDR2 YNNKEL (reference sequence). V was shortened by 4 bases and J by 7 bases, with 16 bases between the two germline ends. The CDR3 sequence is CASSPYGGGGEKLFF. The CDR3 nucleotides read TGTGCCAGCAGCCCATACGGGGGTGGAGGTGAAAAACTGTTTTTT.

The chain is built from TRBV5-8 and TRBJ1-4; TRBD1 aligns across 8 bases. The V gene end was trimmed by 2 bases and the J gene end by 3 bases; junction bases not matched to a gene: 0. This CDR3 is 14 amino acids long. CDR1 is SGHTS, CDR2 YDEGEE, per germline. CDR3 DNA sequence: TGTGCCAGCAGCTTACAGGGGGCTAATGAAAAACTGTTTTTT. Its translation: CASSLQGANEKLFF. Looking up the rest from reference TRBV5-8 and TRBJ1-4 gives the full variable domain: EAGVTQSPTHLIKTRGQQATLRCSPISGHTSVYWYQQALGLGLQFLLWYDEGEERNRGNFPPRFSGRQFPNYSSELNVNALELEDSALYLCASSLQGANEKLFFGSGTQLSVL.

This clone was seen once. V is TRBV5-1 and J is TRBJ2-1; 8 bases align to TRBD1. This CDR3 spans 15 amino acids. V gave up 0 bases and J gave up 10 bases; unmatched junction bases: 9. Looked up from germline, CDR1 is SGHRS and CDR2 is YFSETQ. The CDR3 DNA reads TGCGCCAGCAGCTTGGTAGGACAGGGAATTGGGGAGCAGTTCTTC. This encodes CASSLVGQGIGEQFF.

This chain links TRBV12-3 or TRBV12-4 with TRBJ1-5; 8 nucleotides agree with TRBD1. This CDR3 comprises 12 residues. The V segment lost 5 bases and the J segment 14 bases; nucleotides outside the gene matches: 8. The chain's CDR3 is CASSPNRDRKHF. CDR3 bases: TGTGCCAGCAGTCCAAACCGGGACAGGAAGCATTTT.